The sequence of this T cell receptor beta chain was determined in a study of blood T cell repertoires in COVID-19. For the study at large: Nucleic acid was either cDNA or gDNA, and it came from T cells, B-cell-depleted T cells, or PBMCs.

Generated by immunoSEQ multiplex PCR, the TCRdb table keeps only in-frame clones and is missing some. The sample contains 250,000 to 350,000 clones, 80% to 90% of which appear only once. CDR1 and CDR2 from the germline V gene are SGHNT and YYREEE (reference sequence). V was cut by 3 bases and J by 1 base, with 16 bases left in between. This CDR3 region has 16 residues. The sequencing input was peripheral blood. This TCR derives from a woman in her forties or fifties with acute or convalescent COVID-19. V and J are TRBV5-4 and TRBJ1-1; the D is unclear. The CDR3 DNA is TGTGCCAGCAGCTCCCCCGTCGGAGGGAGGAACACTGAAGCTTTCTTT. It codes for CASSSPVGGRNTEAFF.